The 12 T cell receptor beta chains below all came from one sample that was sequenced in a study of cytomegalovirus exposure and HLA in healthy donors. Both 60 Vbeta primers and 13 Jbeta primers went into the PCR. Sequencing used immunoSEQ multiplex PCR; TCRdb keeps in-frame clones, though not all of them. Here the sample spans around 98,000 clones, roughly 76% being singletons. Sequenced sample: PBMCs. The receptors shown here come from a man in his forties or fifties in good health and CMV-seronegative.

The CDR3: CAISGGLAGGALYNEQFF. DNA of the CDR3: TGTGCCATCAGTGGGGGACTAGCGGGGGGGGCCCTCTACAATGAGCAGTTCTTC. The chain links TRBV10-3 to TRBJ2-1; 16 positions agree with TRBD2. This CDR3 comprises 18 residues. Unmatched junction bases numbered 6, after V lost 4 bases and J lost 3 bases. Germline lookup yields CDR1 ENHRY and CDR2 SYGVKD.

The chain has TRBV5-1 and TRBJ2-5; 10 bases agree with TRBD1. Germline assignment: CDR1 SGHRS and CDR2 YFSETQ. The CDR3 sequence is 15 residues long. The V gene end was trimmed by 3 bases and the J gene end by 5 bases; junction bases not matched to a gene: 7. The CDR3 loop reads CASSWGTGASETQYF. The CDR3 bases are TGCGCCAGCAGCTGGGGGACAGGGGCTTCGGAGACCCAGTACTTC.

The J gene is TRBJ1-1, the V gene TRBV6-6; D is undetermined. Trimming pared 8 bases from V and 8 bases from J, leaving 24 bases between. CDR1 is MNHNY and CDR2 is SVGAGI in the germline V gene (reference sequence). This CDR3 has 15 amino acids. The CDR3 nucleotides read TGTGCCAGCCTTTCGGTGGGTCAGCACATAGCCGAAGCTTTCTTT. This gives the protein CASLSVGQHIAEAFF.

CDR3 DNA sequence: TGTGCCAGCAGCTTAATACAGGGGGAATCTGGGGCCAACGTCCTGACTTTC. Protein: CASSLIQGESGANVLTF. The rearrangement uses TRBV7-6 and TRBJ2-6, with 8 nucleotides matching TRBD1. Germline CDR1 is SGHVS and CDR2 is FNYEAQ. The J segment lost 1 base and the V segment lost 2 bases, leaving 4 bases of the junction unmatched. The CDR3 extends over 17 amino acids. Supplemented by reference TRBV7-6 and TRBJ2-6, the full variable domain reads GAGVSQSPRYKVTKRGQDVALRCDPISGHVSLYWYRQALGQGPEFLTYFNYEAQQDKSGLPNDRFSAERPEGSISTLTIQRTEQRDSAMYRCASSLIQGESGANVLTFGAGSRLTVL.

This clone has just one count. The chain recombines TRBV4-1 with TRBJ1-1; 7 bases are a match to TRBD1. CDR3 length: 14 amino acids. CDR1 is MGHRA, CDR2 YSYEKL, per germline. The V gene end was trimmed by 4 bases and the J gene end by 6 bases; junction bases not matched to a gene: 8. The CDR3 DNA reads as TGCGCCAGCAGCCGAGGACAGGTAACGGCTGAAGCTTTCTTT. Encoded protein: CASSRGQVTAEAFF.

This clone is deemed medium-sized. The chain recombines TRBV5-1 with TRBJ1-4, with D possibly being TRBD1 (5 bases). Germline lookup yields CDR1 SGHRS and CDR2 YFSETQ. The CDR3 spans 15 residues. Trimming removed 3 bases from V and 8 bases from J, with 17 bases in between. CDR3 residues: CASSWSGTGGEKLFF. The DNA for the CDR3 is TGCGCCAGCAGCTGGTCCGGGACCGGGGGAGAAAAACTGTTTTTT.

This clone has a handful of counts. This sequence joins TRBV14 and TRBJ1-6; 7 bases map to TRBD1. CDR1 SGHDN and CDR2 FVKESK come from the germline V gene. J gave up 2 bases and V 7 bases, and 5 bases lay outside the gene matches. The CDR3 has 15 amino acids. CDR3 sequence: CASKRGRPYNSPLHF. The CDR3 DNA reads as TGTGCCAGCAAGAGGGGGCGACCCTATAATTCACCCCTCCACTTT.

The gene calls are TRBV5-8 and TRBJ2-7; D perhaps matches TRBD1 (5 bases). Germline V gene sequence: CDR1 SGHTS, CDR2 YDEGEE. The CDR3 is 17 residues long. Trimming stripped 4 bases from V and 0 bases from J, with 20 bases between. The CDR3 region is CASSPRPTVYPSYEQYF. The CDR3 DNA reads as TGTGCCAGCAGCCCACGGCCGACAGTTTACCCCTCCTACGAGCAGTACTTC.

As DNA, the CDR3 is TGCAGCGTTGTTGGGCAGGGTGTATCCAAAAACATTCAGTACTTC. Protein sequence: CSVVGQGVSKNIQYF. V gene TRBV29-1 combines with J gene TRBJ2-4, with D possibly being TRBD1 (5 bases). Germline V gene data show CDR1 as SQVTM and CDR2 as ANQGSEA. The germline V and J ends were trimmed by 4 bases and 2 bases, with 15 bases remaining between them. This CDR3 is 15 amino acids long.

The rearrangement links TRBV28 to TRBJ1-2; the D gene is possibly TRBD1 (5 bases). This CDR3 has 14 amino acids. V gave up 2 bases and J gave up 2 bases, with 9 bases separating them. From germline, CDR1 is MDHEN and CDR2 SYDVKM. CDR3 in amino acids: CASSLREGNYGYTF. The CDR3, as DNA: TGTGCCAGCAGTTTAAGGGAGGGGAACTATGGCTACACCTTC.

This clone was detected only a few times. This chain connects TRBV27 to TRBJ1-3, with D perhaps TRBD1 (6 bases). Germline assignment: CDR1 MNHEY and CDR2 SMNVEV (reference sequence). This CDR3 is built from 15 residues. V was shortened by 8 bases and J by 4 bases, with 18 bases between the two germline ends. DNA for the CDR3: TGTGCCAGCTGGGGCTGGGGGCGGGAGGGAAACACCATATATTTT. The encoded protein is CASWGWGREGNTIYF.

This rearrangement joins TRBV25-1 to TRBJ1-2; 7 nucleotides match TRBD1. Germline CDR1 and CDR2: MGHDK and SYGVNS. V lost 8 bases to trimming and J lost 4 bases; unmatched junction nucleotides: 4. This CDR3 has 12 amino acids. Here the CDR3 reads CASGRDSYGYTF. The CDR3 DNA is TGTGCCAGCGGCCGGGACAGCTATGGCTACACCTTC.